A single sample gave rise to the 8 T cell receptor beta chains below, sequenced in a study of blood T cell repertoires in COVID-19. TCRdb keeps only in-frame clones here, not all; method: immunoSEQ multiplex PCR. The sample has some 200,000 clones, 84% seen once. The source material was peripheral blood. The receptors stem from a woman aged 70 to 79 with COVID-19, enrolled during active disease.

V and J are TRBV6-5 and TRBJ2-2; D is possibly TRBD1 (5 bases). The germline V and J ends were trimmed by 4 bases and 5 bases, with 8 bases remaining between them. The CDR3 runs 13 residues. Germline CDR1 reads MNHEY; CDR2 reads SVGAGI. DNA for the CDR3: TGTGCCAGCAGTTTTAGACAGACCGGGGAGCTGTTTTTT. Protein product: CASSFRQTGELFF.

The gene calls are TRBV18 and TRBJ1-6, with 8 bases lining up with TRBD1. This CDR3 has 18 residues. Germline-derived CDR1 and CDR2 are KGHSH and LQKENI. Germline trimming cut 2 bases from V and 6 bases from J; bases unmatched to any gene: 12. CDR3 region: CASSPSMGTGKSNSPLHF. The CDR3 DNA sequence: TGTGCCAGCTCACCATCGATGGGGACAGGAAAAAGTAATTCACCCCTCCACTTT.

The chain has TRBV29-1 and TRBJ2-4; TRBD1 agrees at 7 bases. Germline loops: CDR1 SQVTM, CDR2 ANQGSEA. J lost 0 bases, V lost 6 bases, and 11 bases had no gene match. The CDR3 is 16 residues long. The CDR3, as DNA: TGCAGCGTGGGCCCCGGGACAGAAATAGCCAAAAACATTCAGTACTTC. Translating gives CSVGPGTEIAKNIQYF.

The genes are TRBV30 and TRBJ2-2; tentative D call: TRBD2 (6 bases). V lost 3 bases and J lost 0, with 14 bases in between. CDR1 and CDR2 (germline): GTSNPN, SVGIG (reference sequence). This CDR3 is 16 amino acids long. CDR3 coding DNA: TGTGCCTGGAGCCCGGGGGACGGATCGAACACCGGGGAGCTGTTTTTT. Its translation: CAWSPGDGSNTGELFF.

The J gene is TRBJ2-4, the V gene TRBV3-1 (or the pseudogene TRBV3-2); tentative D call: TRBD1 (5 bases). The germline V and J ends were trimmed by 1 base and 7 bases, with 20 bases remaining between them. The CDR3 is made up of 17 amino acids. Germline V gives CDR1 LGHDT, CDR2 YNNKEL (reference sequence). The CDR3 loop is CASSQAQTGLPGNIQYF. CDR3 bases: TGTGCCAGCAGCCAAGCCCAAACCGGTCTCCCAGGGAACATTCAGTACTTC.

V and J are TRBV19 and TRBJ2-7, with TRBD1 as a possible D gene (6 bases). The CDR3 runs 12 residues. Germline lookup yields CDR1 LNHDA and CDR2 SQIVND (reference sequence). V dropped 5 bases and J dropped 5 bases, with 10 bases sitting between them. For the CDR3, the DNA is TGTGCCAGTAGTCAACAGGGCCACGAGCAGTACTTC. This translates into CASSQQGHEQYF.

The V gene is TRBV28, the J gene TRBJ2-5; 11 bases map to TRBD1. Trimming at V came to 5 bases and at J to 4 bases, leaving 9 bases not matched to a gene. Germline CDR1 and CDR2: MDHEN and SYDVKM. CDR3 size: 16 residues. In DNA form, the CDR3 reads TGTGCCAGCAGTGGGGCGGACAGGGGGCAGGGAGAGACCCAGTACTTC. Protein: CASSGADRGQGETQYF.

V gene TRBV7-8 combines with J gene TRBJ1-1; 7 nucleotides agree with TRBD1. The CDR3 is made up of 14 amino acids. From germline, CDR1 is SGHVS and CDR2 FQNEAQ. The ends lost 0 bases at V and 9 bases at J; junction bases unmatched: 7. The CDR3 nucleotides are TGTGCCAGCAGCTTAGCGCTGCAGGGGGAAAAAGCTTTCTTT. It yields the protein CASSLALQGEKAFF.